The clone carrying this T cell receptor beta chain was counted between two and nine times. What it binds is unknown. This sample is drawn from a study of CD8 T cells in ankylosing spondylitis. Study-wide points: Clones linked with disease were CD8+ and fairly uncommon in the peripheral blood. Disease-linked clones were reportedly significantly enriched in matched ankylosing spondylitis synovial fluid.

The V end lost 4 bases, the J end lost 3 bases, and 9 bases lay between the germline ends. The CDR3 covers 13 residues. From germline, CDR1 is KGHSH and CDR2 LQKENI. TCRdb re-called the 5' RACE reads through MiXCR, storing one row per CDR3 protein. The table has approximately 100,000 distinct CDR3 sequences, 24% seen once. Sequenced material: synovial fluid, either unsorted or a sorted T cell fraction (not recorded which). This TCR was sampled from a male donor with ankylosing spondylitis. The chain has TRBV18 and TRBJ1-2, with TRBD1 as a possible D gene (5 bases). In DNA, the CDR3 is TGTGCCAGCTCACAGGGGACCGACTATGGCTACACCTTC. Amino acids: CASSQGTDYGYTF. The variable domain in full, completed from reference TRBV18 and TRBJ1-2, reads NAGVMQNPRHLVRRRGQEARLRCSPMKGHSHVYWYRQLPEEGLKFMVYLQKENIIDESGMPKERFSAEFPKEGPSILRIQQVVRGDSAAYFCASSQGTDYGYTFGSGTRLTVV.